The rows below give T cell receptor beta chains drawn from one sample of a study of CD8 T cells in ankylosing spondylitis. TCRdb used MiXCR to reprocess the 5' RACE reads, holding one entry per CDR3 protein. The sample holds 180,000 or so distinct CDR3 sequences, around 10% seen once. Sequenced input: blood, either unsorted or a sorted T cell fraction (not recorded which). The receptor source for this set is a male donor with ankylosing spondylitis or in good health (not recorded which). CDR3s include the opening cysteine and the closing phenylalanine or tryptophan. A D gene is named only where the DNA matches it firmly. The listing skips clone size in some rows; elsewhere it reads once, few, many or a size class.

D	J	V	size	CDR3	DNA
NA	TRBJ2-1	TRBV3-1	few	CASSYSGDEQFF	TGTGCCAGCAGCTATTCAGGGGATGAGCAGTTCTTC
NA	TRBJ2-2	TRBV7-2	NA	CASSSGPPTGELFF	TGTGCCAGCAGCTCGGGACCTCCAACCGGGGAGCTGTTTTTT
TRBD2	TRBJ2-7	TRBV27	many	CASSLLTSGGAWDEQYF	TGTGCCAGCAGTTTATTGACTAGCGGGGGGGCCTGGGACGAGCAGTACTTC
TRBD1	TRBJ1-2	TRBV3-1	NA	CASSQEGTGANYGYTF	TGTGCCAGCAGCCAAGAGGGGACAGGAGCTAACTATGGCTACACCTTC
TRBD2	TRBJ2-1	TRBV29-1	many	CSVGLAGGYNEQFF	TGCAGCGTCGGACTAGCGGGGGGCTACAATGAGCAGTTCTTC
TRBD2	TRBJ2-1	TRBV5-1	few	CASSRDPLAGGFYNEQFF	TGCGCCAGCAGCCGAGACCCCCTAGCGGGAGGGTTCTACAATGAGCAGTTCTTC
NA	TRBJ2-1	TRBV25-1	many	CASSEYNTIYNEQFF	TGTGCCAGCAGTGAATATAATACAATATACAATGAGCAGTTCTTC
TRBD2	TRBJ2-1	TRBV12-3/TRBV12-4	many	CASSPSGARSYNEQFF	TGTGCCAGCAGTCCGAGCGGGGCGCGCTCCTACAATGAGCAGTTCTTC
NA	TRBJ2-7	TRBV4-1	many	CASSQDLQGWGYEQYF	TGCGCCAGCAGCCAAGATCTGCAGGGTTGGGGGTACGAGCAGTACTTC
NA	TRBJ2-7	TRBV5-8	many	CASSLWNGAYEQYF	TGTGCCAGCAGCTTGTGGAACGGGGCCTACGAGCAGTACTTC
TRBD2	TRBJ2-2	TRBV3-1	many	CASSRPIGTSGRPTGELFF	TGTGCCAGCAGCCGCCCAATCGGGACTAGCGGGAGGCCCACCGGGGAGCTGTTTTTT
TRBD1	TRBJ1-6	TRBV7-2	many	CASSSGTGANSPLHF	TGTGCCAGCAGCTCTGGGACAGGGGCTAATTCACCCCTCCACTTT
NA	TRBJ1-3	TRBV28	many	CASSPRGGGPSGNTIYF	TGTGCCAGCAGTCCCCGTGGAGGAGGGCCCTCTGGAAACACCATATATTTT
TRBD1	TRBJ1-4	TRBV20-1	many	CSARDPGTENEKLFF	TGCAGTGCTAGAGATCCTGGGACAGAGAATGAAAAACTGTTTTTT
NA	TRBJ2-7	TRBV7-2	many	CASSSRQGLYEQYF	TGTGCCAGCAGCTCAAGACAGGGACTCTACGAGCAGTACTTC
NA	TRBJ2-1	TRBV24-1	many	CATSPLRDSNEQFF	TGTGCCACCAGTCCATTGAGGGATTCGAATGAGCAGTTCTTC
TRBD2	TRBJ2-1	TRBV20-1	many	CSARGSGDSYNEQFF	TGCAGTGCTAGGGGTAGCGGGGACTCCTACAATGAGCAGTTCTTC
NA	TRBJ1-1	TRBV5-1	many	CASSLVLDTEAFF	TGCGCCAGCAGCTTGGTGCTGGACACTGAAGCTTTCTTT
NA	TRBJ2-2	TRBV11-2	many	CASSLLGTGELFF	TGTGCCAGCAGCTTATTGGGAACAGGGGAGCTGTTTTTT
NA	TRBJ2-3	TRBV7-9	few	CAGGLGSTDTQYF	TGTGCCGGGGGGCTCGGCAGCACAGATACGCAGTATTTT
TRBD1	TRBJ1-2	TRBV27	many	CASSLGDRLGSGYTF	TGTGCCAGCAGTTTAGGGGACAGGTTGGGGTCCGGCTACACCTTC
TRBD2	TRBJ2-5	TRBV6-1	NA	CASSGLAVGETQYF	TGTGCCAGCAGTGGACTAGCGGTTGGGGAGACCCAGTACTTC
TRBD2	TRBJ2-5	TRBV5-5	many	CASSLSGSGQETQYF	TGTGCCAGCAGCCTCAGCGGGAGTGGCCAAGAGACCCAGTACTTC
TRBD2	TRBJ2-1	TRBV29-1	few	CSVERAGGDPNEQFF	TGCAGCGTTGAAAGAGCGGGGGGGGACCCGAATGAGCAGTTCTTC
TRBD2	TRBJ2-1	TRBV11-2	many	CASSLWGGGALSSYNEQFF	TGTGCCAGCAGCTTATGGGGCGGGGGGGCTCTGAGCTCCTACAATGAGCAGTTCTTC
TRBD2	TRBJ2-7	TRBV5-1	many	CASSLEVAGAYSYEQYF	TGCGCCAGCAGCTTGGAGGTAGCGGGAGCCTACTCCTACGAGCAGTACTTC
NA	TRBJ1-2	TRBV5-1	many	CASSYLDGGYTF	TGCGCCAGCAGCTATCTGGACGGAGGCTACACCTTC
TRBD2	TRBJ2-3	TRBV9	NA	CASSALFSAGIPDTQYF	TGTGCCAGCAGCGCCCTGTTTTCAGCGGGGATCCCAGATACGCAGTATTTT
NA	TRBJ2-3	TRBV12-3/TRBV12-4	many	CASALTDTQYF	TGTGCCAGCGCACTAACAGATACGCAGTATTTT
NA	TRBJ2-7	TRBV6-5	many	CASSYSLRPSSYEQYF	TGTGCCAGCAGTTACTCGTTGAGGCCGAGCTCCTACGAGCAGTACTTC
NA	TRBJ1-5	TRBV20-1	many	CSARDPTGYSNQPQHF	TGCAGTGCTAGAGACCCTACAGGTTATAGCAATCAGCCCCAGCATTTT
TRBD1	TRBJ2-2	TRBV20-1	many	CSAPRPGTGNTGELFF	TGCAGTGCCCCGAGGCCCGGGACAGGGAACACCGGGGAGCTGTTTTTT
NA	TRBJ1-5	TRBV11-2	NA	CASSVGQFDQPQHF	TGTGCCAGCAGCGTCGGACAGTTTGATCAGCCCCAGCATTTT
NA	TRBJ2-5	TRBV6-5	many	CASSYSGVNQETQYF	TGTGCCAGCAGTTACTCAGGAGTAAACCAAGAGACCCAGTACTTC
TRBD1	TRBJ1-1	TRBV24-1	few	CATSEGDRVVISTEAFF	TGTGCCACCAGTGAAGGGGACAGGGTTGTTATTAGCACTGAAGCTTTCTTT
NA	TRBJ2-7	TRBV19	many	CASSQGGGGYEQYF	TGTGCCAGTAGTCAAGGGGGCGGGGGATACGAGCAGTACTTC
NA	TRBJ2-1	TRBV7-9	few	CASSFSTGNNEQFF	TGTGCCAGCAGCTTCTCTACAGGGAATAATGAGCAGTTCTTC
TRBD1	TRBJ1-4	TRBV7-2	NA	CASSRPGQGYEKLFF	TGTGCCAGCAGCAGACCGGGACAGGGTTATGAAAAACTGTTTTTT
TRBD2	TRBJ2-3	TRBV5-1	many	CASSFGASGALTDTQYF	TGCGCCAGCAGCTTTGGGGCTAGCGGGGCCCTTACAGATACGCAGTATTTT
NA	TRBJ1-6	TRBV25-1	many	CASSEVTSYNSPLHF	TGTGCCAGCAGTGAGGTAACCTCCTATAATTCACCCCTCCACTTT
NA	TRBJ1-4	TRBV3-1	NA	CASSGSPATNEKLFF	TGTGCCAGCAGCGGATCTCCTGCAACTAATGAAAAACTGTTTTTT
TRBD2	TRBJ2-3	TRBV5-1	many	CASSLAGVADTQYF	TGCGCCAGCAGCTTAGCGGGAGTGGCAGATACGCAGTATTTT
NA	TRBJ1-4	TRBV9	many	CASSVGQDPTNEKLFF	TGTGCCAGCAGCGTAGGTCAGGACCCAACTAATGAAAAACTGTTTTTT
TRBD1	TRBJ2-3	TRBV11-2	many	CASSLDFLGQGYTDTQYF	TGTGCCAGCAGCTTAGATTTCTTGGGACAGGGATACACAGATACGCAGTATTTT
NA	TRBJ2-1	TRBV10-3	NA	CAISESGGFTGSSYNEQFF	TGTGCCATCAGTGAGTCTGGGGGATTTACAGGGAGCTCCTACAATGAGCAGTTCTTC
NA	TRBJ2-7	TRBV7-8	NA	CASSLSGLSEQYF	TGTGCCAGCAGCTTAAGCGGGTTGAGCGAGCAGTACTTC
NA	TRBJ1-2	TRBV9	many	CASSVDPAGYGYTF	TGTGCCAGCAGCGTAGATCCAGCGGGCTATGGCTACACCTTC
NA	TRBJ1-6	TRBV4-1	many	CASSQTLTGSSYNSPLHF	TGCGCCAGCAGCCAAACCCTTACAGGGAGCTCCTATAATTCACCCCTCCACTTT
NA	TRBJ2-2	TRBV6-5	many	CASSYSGHAGTGELFF	TGTGCCAGCAGTTACTCGGGCCATGCGGGCACCGGGGAGCTGTTTTTT
TRBD1	TRBJ2-6	TRBV29-1	many	CSVGQTSGANVLTF	TGCAGCGTGGGACAGACCTCTGGGGCCAACGTCCTGACTTTC
TRBD1	TRBJ2-7	TRBV5-1	NA	CASSHGQAKYEQYF	TGCGCCAGCAGCCACGGACAGGCAAAATACGAGCAGTACTTC
NA	TRBJ2-7	TRBV21-1	many	CASSPDQRYYEQYF	TGTGCCAGCAGTCCGGACCAGAGGTACTACGAGCAGTACTTC
NA	TRBJ2-3	TRBV5-1	NA	CASSLRLGTGTQYF	TGCGCCAGCAGCTTGAGACTAGGAACAGGTACGCAGTATTTT